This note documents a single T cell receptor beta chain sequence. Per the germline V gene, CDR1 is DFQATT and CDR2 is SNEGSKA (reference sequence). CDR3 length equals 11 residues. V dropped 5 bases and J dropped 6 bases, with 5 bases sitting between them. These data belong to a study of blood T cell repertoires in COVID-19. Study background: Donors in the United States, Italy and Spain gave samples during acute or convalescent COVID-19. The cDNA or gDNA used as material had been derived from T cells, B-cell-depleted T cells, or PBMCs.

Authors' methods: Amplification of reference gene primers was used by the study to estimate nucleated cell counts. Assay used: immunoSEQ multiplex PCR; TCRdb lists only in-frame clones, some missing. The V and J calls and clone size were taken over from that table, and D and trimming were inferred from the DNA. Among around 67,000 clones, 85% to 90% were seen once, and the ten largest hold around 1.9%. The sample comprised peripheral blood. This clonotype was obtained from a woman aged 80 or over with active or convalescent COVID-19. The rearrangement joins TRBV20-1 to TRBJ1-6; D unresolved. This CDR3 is CSALSNSPLHF. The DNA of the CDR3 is TGCAGTGCTCTGAGTAATTCACCCCTCCACTTT.